A single T cell receptor (beta chain) is shown here with its context. Its matching antigen is unknown. This sample was included in a study of graft-versus-host responses after intestinal transplantation. Study-level information: Recipients were all induced with anti-thymocyte globulin, then given tacrolimus and steroids for 2 to 4 years.

Here immunoSEQ multiplex PCR was the method, and the copy in TCRdb shows in-frame clones only, minus some. The sample consists of tens of thousands of clones, about 95% of them appearing once. Germline V gives CDR1 SGHRS, CDR2 YFSETQ. Trimming stripped 0 bases from V and 5 bases from J, with 11 bases between. This CDR3 is built from 14 residues. Study-wide points: Marrow from the recipient contained GvH clones, some of which had appeared first in ileum or blood.

This rearrangement joins TRBV5-1 to TRBJ1-2; TRBD1 is a possible D gene (6 bases). The source material was PBMCs, sampled approximately 350 days after intestinal transplant. The source is a human patient who received an intestinal transplant, so some T cells may come from the graft donor. The CDR3 is CASSLGTEGYGYTF. The CDR3 nucleotides are TGCGCCAGCAGCTTGGGGACAGAAGGATATGGCTACACCTTC.